The clone carrying this TCR beta chain appeared a single time. These data come from a study of cytomegalovirus exposure and HLA in healthy donors. Germline V CDR1 and CDR2: SGHKS, YYEKEE (reference sequence). V lost 0 bases, J lost 6 bases, and 14 bases stayed unmatched. CDR3 size: 17 residues. The PCR contained 60 Vbeta and 13 Jbeta primers. TCRdb keeps only in-frame clones here, not all; method: immunoSEQ multiplex PCR. The sample lists 200,000 or so clones, roughly 84% occurring once. The sequenced material came from PBMCs. This chain joins TRBV5-5 and TRBJ2-7; 8 nucleotides align to TRBD1. This receptor was identified in a boy aged 5-17 years in good health and CMV-seronegative. The CDR3 region has the DNA TGTGCCAGCAGCTTGGGGATCCGGGACATCAGGGGGCGCGAGCAGTACTTC. Its protein is CASSLGIRDIRGREQYF.